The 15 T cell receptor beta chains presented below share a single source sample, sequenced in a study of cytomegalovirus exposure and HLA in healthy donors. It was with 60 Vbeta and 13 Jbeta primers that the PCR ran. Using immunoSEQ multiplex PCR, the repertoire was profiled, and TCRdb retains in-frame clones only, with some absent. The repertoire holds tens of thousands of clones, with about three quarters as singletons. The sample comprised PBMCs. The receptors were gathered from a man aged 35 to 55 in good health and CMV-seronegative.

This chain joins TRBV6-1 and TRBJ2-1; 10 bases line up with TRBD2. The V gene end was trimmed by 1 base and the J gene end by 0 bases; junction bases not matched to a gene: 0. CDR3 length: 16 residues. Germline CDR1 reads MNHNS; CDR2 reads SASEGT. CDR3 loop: CASSEVAGGSYNEQFF. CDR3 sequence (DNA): TGTGCCAGCAGTGAAGTAGCGGGAGGCTCCTACAATGAGCAGTTCTTC.

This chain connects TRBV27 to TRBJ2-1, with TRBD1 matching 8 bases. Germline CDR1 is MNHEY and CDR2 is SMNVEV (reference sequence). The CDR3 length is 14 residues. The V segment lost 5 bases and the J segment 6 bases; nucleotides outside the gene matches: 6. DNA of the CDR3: TGTGCCAGCAGTCCGGACAGGGCGCGCAATGAGCAGTTCTTC. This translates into CASSPDRARNEQFF.

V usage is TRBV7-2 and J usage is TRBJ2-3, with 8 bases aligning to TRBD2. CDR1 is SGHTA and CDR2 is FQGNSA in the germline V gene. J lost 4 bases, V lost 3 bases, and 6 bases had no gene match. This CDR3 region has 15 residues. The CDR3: CASSFHGRASDTQYF. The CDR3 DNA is TGTGCCAGCAGCTTCCACGGGAGGGCCTCAGATACGCAGTATTTT.

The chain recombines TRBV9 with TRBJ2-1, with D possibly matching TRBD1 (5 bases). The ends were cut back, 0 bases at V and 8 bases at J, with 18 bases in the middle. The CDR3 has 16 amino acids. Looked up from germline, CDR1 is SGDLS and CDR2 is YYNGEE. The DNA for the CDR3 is TGTGCCAGCAGCGTAGGCTGGGGCGGACGATTGGATGAGCAGTTCTTC. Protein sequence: CASSVGWGGRLDEQFF.

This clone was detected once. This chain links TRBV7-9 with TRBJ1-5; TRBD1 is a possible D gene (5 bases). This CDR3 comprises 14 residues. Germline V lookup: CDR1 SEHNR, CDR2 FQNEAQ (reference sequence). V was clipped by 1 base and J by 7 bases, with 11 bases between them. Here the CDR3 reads CASSLGQGNQPQHF. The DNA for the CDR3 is TGTGCCAGCAGCTTAGGTCAGGGTAACCAGCCCCAGCATTTT.

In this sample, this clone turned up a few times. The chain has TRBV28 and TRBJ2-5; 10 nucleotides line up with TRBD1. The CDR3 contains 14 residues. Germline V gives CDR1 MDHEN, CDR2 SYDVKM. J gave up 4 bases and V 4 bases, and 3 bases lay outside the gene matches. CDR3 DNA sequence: TGTGCCAGCAGTTGGACAGGGGGTAGAGAGACCCAGTACTTC. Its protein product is CASSWTGGRETQYF.

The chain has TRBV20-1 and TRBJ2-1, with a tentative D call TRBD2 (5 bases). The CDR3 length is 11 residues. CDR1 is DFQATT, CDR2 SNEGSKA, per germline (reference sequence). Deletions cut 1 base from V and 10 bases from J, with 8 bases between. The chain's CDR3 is CSARGPGEQFF. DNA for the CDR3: TGCAGTGCTAGAGGTCCGGGAGAGCAGTTCTTC.

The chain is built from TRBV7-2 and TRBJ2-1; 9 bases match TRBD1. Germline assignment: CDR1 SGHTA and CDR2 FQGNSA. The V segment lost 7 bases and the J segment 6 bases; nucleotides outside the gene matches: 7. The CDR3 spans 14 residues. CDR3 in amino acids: CASIHRGRGNEQFF. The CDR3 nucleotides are TGTGCCAGCATACACAGGGGGCGAGGCAATGAGCAGTTCTTC.

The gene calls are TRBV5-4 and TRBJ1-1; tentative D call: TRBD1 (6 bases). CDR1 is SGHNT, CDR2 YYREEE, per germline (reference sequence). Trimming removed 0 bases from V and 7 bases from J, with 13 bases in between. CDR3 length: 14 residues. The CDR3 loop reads CASSLAGGLVEAFF. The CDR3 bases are TGTGCCAGCAGCTTGGCGGGGGGGCTAGTTGAAGCTTTCTTT.

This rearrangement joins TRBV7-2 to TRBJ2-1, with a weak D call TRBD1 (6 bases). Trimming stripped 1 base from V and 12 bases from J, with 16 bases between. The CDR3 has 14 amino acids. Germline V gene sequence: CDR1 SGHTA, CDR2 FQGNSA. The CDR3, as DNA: TGTGCCAGCAGCTTAGAGACCGAACAGACAGGGCAGTTCTTC. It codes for CASSLETEQTGQFF.

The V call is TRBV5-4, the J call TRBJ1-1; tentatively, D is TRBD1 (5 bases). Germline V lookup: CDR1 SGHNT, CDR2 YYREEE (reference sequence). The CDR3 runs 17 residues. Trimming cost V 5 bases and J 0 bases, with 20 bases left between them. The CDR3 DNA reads TGTGCCAGCAGTTCCGGGACTCCAGGTTCTATGAACACTGAAGCTTTCTTT. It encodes CASSSGTPGSMNTEAFF.

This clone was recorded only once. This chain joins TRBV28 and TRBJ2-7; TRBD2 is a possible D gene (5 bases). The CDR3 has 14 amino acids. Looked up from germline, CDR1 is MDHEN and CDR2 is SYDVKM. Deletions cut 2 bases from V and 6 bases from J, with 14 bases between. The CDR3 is CASSLPARRGEQYF. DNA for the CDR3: TGTGCCAGCAGTTTACCGGCCCGCCGGGGCGAGCAGTACTTC.

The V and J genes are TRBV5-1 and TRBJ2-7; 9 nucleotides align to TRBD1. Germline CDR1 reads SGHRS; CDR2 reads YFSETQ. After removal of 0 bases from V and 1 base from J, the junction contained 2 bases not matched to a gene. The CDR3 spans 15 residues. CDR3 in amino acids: CASSLDGTGSYEQYF. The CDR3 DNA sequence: TGCGCCAGCAGCTTGGACGGGACAGGGTCCTACGAGCAGTACTTC.

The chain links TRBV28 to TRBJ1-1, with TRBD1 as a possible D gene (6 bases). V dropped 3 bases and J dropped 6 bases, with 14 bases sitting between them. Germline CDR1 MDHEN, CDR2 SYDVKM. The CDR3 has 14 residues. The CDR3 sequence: CASSLGKRGSEAFF. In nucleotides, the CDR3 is TGTGCCAGCAGTTTGGGGAAAAGGGGGTCTGAAGCTTTCTTT.

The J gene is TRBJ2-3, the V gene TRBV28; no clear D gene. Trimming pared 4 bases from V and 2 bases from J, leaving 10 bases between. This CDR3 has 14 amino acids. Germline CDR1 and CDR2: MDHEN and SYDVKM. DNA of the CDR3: TGTGCCAGCAGTTCGGTCCCCCCCACAGATACGCAGTATTTT. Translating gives CASSSVPPTDTQYF.